This T cell receptor (beta chain) was documented in a study of control samples from healthy donors and cancer patients. Profiling relied on immunoSEQ multiplex PCR, and the TCRdb table lists in-frame clones only, not all of them. The profile shows approximately 120,000 clones, more than 75% of them singletons. The V end lost 2 bases, the J end lost 4 bases, and 11 bases lay between the germline ends. CDR1 is SEHNR and CDR2 is FQNEAQ in the germline V gene (reference sequence). The CDR3 covers 15 residues. The clonotype was recovered from a man aged 35 to 55 in good health. The V gene is TRBV7-9, the J gene TRBJ2-2; a possible D gene is TRBD2 (5 bases). The specimen sequenced was blood. CDR3 loop: CASSLWEKGTGELFF. DNA for the CDR3: TGTGCCAGCAGCTTATGGGAGAAGGGCACCGGGGAGCTGTTTTTT.